This TCR beta chain was sequenced in a study of CD8 T cells in ankylosing spondylitis. General study results and limits: It appeared that ankylosing spondylitis blood was characterized by a TCR beta motif of several highly homologous variants. Reportedly, matched ankylosing spondylitis synovial fluid was significantly enriched for disease-linked clones.

This clonotype was seen a handful of times. Antigen specificity is unknown. V lost 6 bases and J lost 0, with 11 bases in between. The CDR3 length is 15 residues. Germline lookup yields CDR1 KGHDR and CDR2 SFDVKD. Making use of molecular barcodes, quantitative 5'-RACE generated TCR beta libraries. Each CDR3 protein is one row after TCRdb ran MiXCR on the 5' RACE reads. The sample shows about 440,000 distinct CDR3 sequences, roughly a sixth of them seen only once. This TCR derives from a male donor with ankylosing spondylitis. The chain combines TRBV24-1 with TRBJ2-1, with D possibly being TRBD2 (5 bases). The sequencing input was blood, either unsorted or a sorted T cell fraction (not recorded which). As DNA, the CDR3 is TGTGCCACCAGTTCTAGCCCCCTCTCCTACAATGAGCAGTTCTTC. It encodes CATSSSPLSYNEQFF.